This TCR beta chain was documented in a study of blood T cell repertoires in COVID-19. Study information: COVID-19 samples, acute and convalescent, were from the United States, Italy and Spain. Sample material is recorded as cDNA or gDNA derived from T cells, B-cell-depleted T cells, or PBMCs.

The junction had 4 bases not matched to a gene; V was cut back by 4 bases and J by 5 bases. The CDR3 spans 13 residues. Germline-derived CDR1 and CDR2 are KGHSH and LQKENI. Seattle's cohort entered during active infection and was followed longitudinally. Sequencing used immunoSEQ multiplex PCR; TCRdb keeps in-frame clones, though not all of them. Among some 350,000 clones listed, 88% were seen once. This sequence originates from a woman between 65 and 79 years old with COVID-19, enrolled during active disease. This chain uses TRBV18 with TRBJ1-1; 7 bases are a match to TRBD1. The sample taken for sequencing was peripheral blood. CDR3 in DNA: TGTGCCAGCTCACGAGGGGGCGGGACTGAAGCTTTCTTT. Its protein is CASSRGGGTEAFF.